A selection of T cell receptor beta chains follows, all from one sample in a study of identical twins. TCRdb analysed the 5' RACE reads with MiXCR anew, one entry per CDR3 protein. The top ten hold 0.25% to 0.3% of the sample, which has roughly 1,500,000 distinct CDR3 sequences, about 32% seen once. The sequencing input was cord blood. The receptors stem from a newborn girl in good health. Each CDR3 is given with its conserved first and last residue. A D gene is named only where the DNA matches it firmly. The listing skips clone size in some rows; elsewhere it reads once, few, many or a size class.

j_call: TRBJ2-1
v_call: TRBV20-1
clone_size: few
d_call: TRBD2
cdr3_nt: TGCAGTGCTAGGCGGCGGGAGTGGTACAATGAGCAGTTCTTC
cdr3_aa: CSARRREWYNEQFF

j_call: TRBJ2-1
v_call: TRBV19
clone_size: .
d_call: .
cdr3_nt: TGTGCCAGTAGTATATCGGCCGGCAATGAGCAGTTCTTC
cdr3_aa: CASSISAGNEQFF

j_call: TRBJ2-3
v_call: TRBV28
clone_size: many
d_call: .
cdr3_nt: TGTGCCAGCAGTTCGGGACAACCCACAGATACGCAGTATTTT
cdr3_aa: CASSSGQPTDTQYF

j_call: TRBJ1-2
v_call: TRBV29-1
clone_size: many
d_call: TRBD1
cdr3_nt: TGCAGCGTTGTCGATGTGACAGGGGGTATCTATGGCTACACCTTC
cdr3_aa: CSVVDVTGGIYGYTF

j_call: TRBJ1-1
v_call: TRBV12-3/TRBV12-4
clone_size: few
d_call: TRBD1
cdr3_nt: TGTGCCAGCAGCCCCGGACAGGGAAGAAACACTGAAGCTTTCTTT
cdr3_aa: CASSPGQGRNTEAFF

j_call: TRBJ1-1
v_call: TRBV7-2
clone_size: .
d_call: .
cdr3_nt: TGTGCCAGCAGCTTCGGACAGTGGAAGACTGAAGCTTTCTTT
cdr3_aa: CASSFGQWKTEAFF

j_call: TRBJ2-1
v_call: TRBV5-1
clone_size: .
d_call: TRBD2
cdr3_nt: TGCGCCAGCAGGGAAAAAGCGGGAGGGGGAAACAATGAGCAGTTCTTC
cdr3_aa: CASREKAGGGNNEQFF

j_call: TRBJ2-3
v_call: TRBV6-1
clone_size: .
d_call: TRBD2
cdr3_nt: TGTGCCAGCAGGGGATCTCTGGGGACTAGCGGGAGACCCACAGATACGCAGTATTTT
cdr3_aa: CASRGSLGTSGRPTDTQYF

j_call: TRBJ2-5
v_call: TRBV28
clone_size: few
d_call: .
cdr3_nt: TGTGCCAGCAGCCGAGGGTTCCAGCCGTACTCCCAAGAGACCCAGTACTTC
cdr3_aa: CASSRGFQPYSQETQYF

j_call: TRBJ2-7
v_call: TRBV5-1
clone_size: .
d_call: .
cdr3_nt: TGCGCCAGCAGCTTGGCGGTAGAAGACAATGAGCAGTACTTC
cdr3_aa: CASSLAVEDNEQYF

j_call: TRBJ2-7
v_call: TRBV25-1
clone_size: .
d_call: TRBD2
cdr3_nt: TGTGCCAGCAGTGACTTGGGACTAGCGGGAGAGGAGCAGTACTTC
cdr3_aa: CASSDLGLAGEEQYF

j_call: TRBJ2-1
v_call: TRBV20-1
clone_size: few
d_call: .
cdr3_nt: TGCAGTGCTAGGGCTAGCAACTCCTACAATGAGCAGTTCTTC
cdr3_aa: CSARASNSYNEQFF

j_call: TRBJ2-5
v_call: TRBV20-1
clone_size: few
d_call: .
cdr3_nt: TGCAGTGCTAGTAGGCTAGTGATTGGGGAGACCCAGTACTTC
cdr3_aa: CSASRLVIGETQYF

j_call: TRBJ2-5
v_call: TRBV28
clone_size: .
d_call: TRBD2
cdr3_nt: TGTGCCAGCAGTTCTGGGGGAGGGCCTCTTGGGGGGGAGACCCAGTACTTC
cdr3_aa: CASSSGGGPLGGETQYF

j_call: TRBJ1-1
v_call: TRBV29-1
clone_size: .
d_call: .
cdr3_nt: TGCAGCGTTGGCAGCAGGGTCTGGACTGAAGCTTTCTTT
cdr3_aa: CSVGSRVWTEAFF

j_call: TRBJ2-5
v_call: TRBV4-1
clone_size: .
d_call: .
cdr3_nt: TGCGCCAGCAGCTCGACCCGAGGTCGGCAGTACTTC
cdr3_aa: CASSSTRGRQYF

j_call: TRBJ2-7
v_call: TRBV21-1
clone_size: few
d_call: .
cdr3_nt: TGTGCCAGCAGCAAACCCTTCTCGGCGGGTCGGTCCTACGAGCAGTACTTC
cdr3_aa: CASSKPFSAGRSYEQYF

j_call: TRBJ1-6
v_call: TRBV5-1
clone_size: few
d_call: .
cdr3_nt: TGCGCCAGCAGCTTGATGCAGAGGGCACCCCTCCACTTT
cdr3_aa: CASSLMQRAPLHF

j_call: TRBJ2-1
v_call: TRBV28
clone_size: .
d_call: .
cdr3_nt: TGTGCCAGCAGTCCCCGTCGACTCCCCCCGGGGTATGAGCAGTTCTTC
cdr3_aa: CASSPRRLPPGYEQFF

j_call: TRBJ2-5
v_call: TRBV4-2
clone_size: many
d_call: .
cdr3_nt: TGTGCCAGCAGCCCCCGACAGAAAGAGACCCAGTACTTC
cdr3_aa: CASSPRQKETQYF

j_call: TRBJ2-2
v_call: TRBV28
clone_size: few
d_call: .
cdr3_nt: TGTGCCAGCAGTTTGATACTAGCTGGCACCGGGGAGCTGTTTTTT
cdr3_aa: CASSLILAGTGELFF

j_call: TRBJ2-5
v_call: TRBV12-3/TRBV12-4
clone_size: .
d_call: .
cdr3_nt: TGTGCCAGCAGTTTGGCGGGCAGGGGCCTCCAAGAGACCCAGTACTTC
cdr3_aa: CASSLAGRGLQETQYF

j_call: TRBJ1-1
v_call: TRBV25-1
clone_size: .
d_call: TRBD1
cdr3_nt: TGTGCCAGCAGTGAGACCCGGGACAGGCCTCGCCACGAAGCTTTCTTT
cdr3_aa: CASSETRDRPRHEAFF

j_call: TRBJ2-1
v_call: TRBV5-1
clone_size: .
d_call: .
cdr3_nt: TGCGCCAGCACGGGGGATTCTCCTTACAATGAGCAGTTCTTC
cdr3_aa: CASTGDSPYNEQFF

j_call: TRBJ1-5
v_call: TRBV18
clone_size: once
d_call: .
cdr3_nt: TGTGCCAGCTCACCAATGGGGGGAGCGAATCAGCCCCAGCATTTT
cdr3_aa: CASSPMGGANQPQHF

j_call: TRBJ2-7
v_call: TRBV3-1
clone_size: .
d_call: .
cdr3_nt: TGTGCCAGCAGCCAGCCTTTGGAGACCCGGTACTTC
cdr3_aa: CASSQPLETRYF

j_call: TRBJ1-1
v_call: TRBV5-6
clone_size: .
d_call: TRBD1
cdr3_nt: TGTGCCAGCACCCAGGGGGGGGACATTGAAGCTTTCTTT
cdr3_aa: CASTQGGDIEAFF

j_call: TRBJ2-5
v_call: TRBV4-2
clone_size: .
d_call: .
cdr3_nt: TGTGCCAGCAGCCGGGCGGAGATCCCTCAGGATGAGCAGTACTTC
cdr3_aa: CASSRAEIPQDEQYF

j_call: TRBJ1-6
v_call: TRBV27
clone_size: few
d_call: .
cdr3_nt: TGTGCCAGCAGTCGGAAGCAGGCTCCAAATTCACCCCTCCACTTT
cdr3_aa: CASSRKQAPNSPLHF

j_call: TRBJ2-1
v_call: TRBV20-1
clone_size: .
d_call: .
cdr3_nt: TGCAGTGCGCCGGACTCGTACTACAATGAGCAGTTCTTC
cdr3_aa: CSAPDSYYNEQFF

j_call: TRBJ2-5
v_call: TRBV20-1
clone_size: .
d_call: .
cdr3_nt: TGCAGTGCTAGCCCGGCGAGGGGAGAGACCCAGTACTTC
cdr3_aa: CSASPARGETQYF

j_call: TRBJ2-3
v_call: TRBV3-1
clone_size: few
d_call: .
cdr3_nt: TGTGCCAGCAGCCAAGAAGGTTTGGCAAATACGCAGTATTTT
cdr3_aa: CASSQEGLANTQYF

j_call: TRBJ2-3
v_call: TRBV2
clone_size: .
d_call: .
cdr3_nt: TGTGCCTGCAGGATCCGGGGCCTGGATACGCAGTATTTT
cdr3_aa: CACRIRGLDTQYF